This T cell receptor beta chain was sequenced during a study of blood T cell repertoires in COVID-19. Overall study context: The samples span acute and convalescent COVID-19 from the United States, Italy and Spain. From T cells, B-cell-depleted T cells, or PBMCs came the material, which was cDNA or gDNA.

Original data processing: It was from reference gene primer amplification that nucleated cell counts were estimated. Measured with immunoSEQ multiplex PCR; TCRdb has only the in-frame clones, and not every one. That table gives V, J and clone size, and the DNA gave D and trimming. Here the sample spans 88,000 or so clones, approximately 85% being singletons. CDR1 is LNHDA, CDR2 SQIVND, per germline (reference sequence). Trimming pared 6 bases from V and 5 bases from J, leaving 10 bases between. The CDR3 is 12 residues long. This clone has just one count. The sequence was obtained from a man aged 55 to 70 with acute or convalescent COVID-19. The sequenced sample consisted of peripheral blood. This chain connects TRBV19 to TRBJ1-1, with a tentative D call TRBD1 (6 bases). CDR3 in amino acids: CASRVRGTEAFF. CDR3 nucleotides: TGTGCCAGTAGGGTCAGGGGTACTGAAGCTTTCTTT. The whole variable domain, filled in from reference TRBV19 and TRBJ1-1, reads DGGITQSPKYLFRKEGQNVTLSCEQNLNHDAMYWYRQDPGQGLRLIYYSQIVNDFQKGDIAEGYSVSREKKESFPLTVTSAQKNPTAFYLCASRVRGTEAFFGQGTRLTVV.